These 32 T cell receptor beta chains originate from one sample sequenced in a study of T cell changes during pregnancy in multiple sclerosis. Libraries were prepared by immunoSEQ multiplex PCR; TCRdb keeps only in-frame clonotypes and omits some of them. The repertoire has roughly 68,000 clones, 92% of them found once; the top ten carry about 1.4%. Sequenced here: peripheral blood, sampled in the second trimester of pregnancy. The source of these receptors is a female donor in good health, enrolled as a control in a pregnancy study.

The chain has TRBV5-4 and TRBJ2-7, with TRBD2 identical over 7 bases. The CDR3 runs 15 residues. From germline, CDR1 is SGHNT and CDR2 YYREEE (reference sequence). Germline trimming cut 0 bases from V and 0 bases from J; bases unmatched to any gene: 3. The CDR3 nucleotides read TGTGCCAGCAGCTTGGAAAGCGGGGCCTCCTACGAGCAGTACTTC. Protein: CASSLESGASYEQYF.

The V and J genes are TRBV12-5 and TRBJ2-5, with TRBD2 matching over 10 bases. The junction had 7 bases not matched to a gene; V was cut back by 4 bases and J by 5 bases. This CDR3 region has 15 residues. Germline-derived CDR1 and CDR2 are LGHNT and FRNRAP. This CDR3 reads CASGSNLAGVETQYF. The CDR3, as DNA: TGTGCTAGTGGTTCAAATCTAGCGGGGGTGGAGACCCAGTACTTC.

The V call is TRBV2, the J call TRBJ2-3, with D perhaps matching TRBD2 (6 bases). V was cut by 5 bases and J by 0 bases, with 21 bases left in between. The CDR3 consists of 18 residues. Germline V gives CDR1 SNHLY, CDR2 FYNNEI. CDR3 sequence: CASSRNSRDWASTDTQYF. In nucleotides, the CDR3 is TGTGCCAGCAGTCGTAATAGCCGGGACTGGGCTAGCACAGATACGCAGTATTTT.

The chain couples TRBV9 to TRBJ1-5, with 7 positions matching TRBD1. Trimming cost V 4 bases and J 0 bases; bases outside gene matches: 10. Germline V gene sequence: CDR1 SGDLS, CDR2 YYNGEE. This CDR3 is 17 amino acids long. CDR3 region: CASSPRQGHYSNQPQHF. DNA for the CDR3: TGTGCCAGCAGCCCTAGACAGGGCCACTATAGCAATCAGCCCCAGCATTTT. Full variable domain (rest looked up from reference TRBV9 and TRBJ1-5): DSGVTQTPKHLITATGQRVTLRCSPRSGDLSVYWYQQSLDQGLQFLIQYYNGEERAKGNILERFSAQQFPDLHSELNLSSLELGDSALYFCASSPRQGHYSNQPQHFGDGTRLSIL.

DNA of the CDR3: TGTGCCAGCAGCTTACTAGCGGGAGGCACAGATACGCAGTATTTT. Translated, it gives CASSLLAGGTDTQYF. The chain employs TRBV7-2 and TRBJ2-3; 10 nucleotides align to TRBD2. The germline CDR1 and CDR2 sequences are SGHTA and FQGNSA. Trimming removed 2 bases from V and 1 base from J; junction bases left unmatched: 0. The CDR3 runs 15 residues.

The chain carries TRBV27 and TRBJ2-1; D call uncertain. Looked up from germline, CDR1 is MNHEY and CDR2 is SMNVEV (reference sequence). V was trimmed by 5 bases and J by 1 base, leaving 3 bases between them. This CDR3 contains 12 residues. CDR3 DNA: TGTGCCAGCAGTCCGTCCTACAATGAGCAGTTCTTC. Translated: CASSPSYNEQFF.

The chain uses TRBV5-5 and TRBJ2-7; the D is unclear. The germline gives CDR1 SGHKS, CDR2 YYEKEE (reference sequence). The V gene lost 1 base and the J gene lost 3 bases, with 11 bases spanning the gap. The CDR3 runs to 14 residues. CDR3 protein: CASSLMVSRYEQYF. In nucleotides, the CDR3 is TGTGCCAGCAGCTTGATGGTGAGCCGCTACGAGCAGTACTTC. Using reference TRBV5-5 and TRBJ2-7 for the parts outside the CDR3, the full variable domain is DAGVTQSPTHLIKTRGQQVTLRCSPISGHKSVSWYQQVLGQGPQFIFQYYEKEERGRGNFPDRFSARQFPNYSSELNVNALLLGDSALYLCASSLMVSRYEQYFGPGTRLTVT.

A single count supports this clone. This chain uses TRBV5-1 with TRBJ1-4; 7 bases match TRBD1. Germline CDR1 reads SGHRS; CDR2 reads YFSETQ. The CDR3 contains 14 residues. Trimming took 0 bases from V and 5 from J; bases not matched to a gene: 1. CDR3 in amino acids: CASSLEGGNEKLFF. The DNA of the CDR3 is TGCGCCAGCAGCTTGGAAGGGGGCAATGAAAAACTGTTTTTT.

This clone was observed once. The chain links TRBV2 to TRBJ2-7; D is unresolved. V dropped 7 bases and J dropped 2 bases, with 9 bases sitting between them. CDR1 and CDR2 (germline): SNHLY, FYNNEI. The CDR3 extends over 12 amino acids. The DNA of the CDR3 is TGTGCCAGCATGGCGGAGACCTACGAGCAGTACTTC. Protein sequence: CASMAETYEQYF.

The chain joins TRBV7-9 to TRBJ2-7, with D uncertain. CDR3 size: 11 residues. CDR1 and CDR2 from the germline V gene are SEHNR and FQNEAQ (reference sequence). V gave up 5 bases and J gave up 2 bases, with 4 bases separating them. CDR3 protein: CASSLPYEQYF. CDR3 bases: TGTGCCAGCAGCCTCCCCTACGAGCAGTACTTC.

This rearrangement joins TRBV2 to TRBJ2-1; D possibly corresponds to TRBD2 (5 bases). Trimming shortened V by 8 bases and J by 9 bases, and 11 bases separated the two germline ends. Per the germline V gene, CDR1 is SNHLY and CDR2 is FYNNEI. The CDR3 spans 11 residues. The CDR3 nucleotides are TGTGCCAGCCAAGAGGAGGCTGAGCAGTTCTTC. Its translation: CASQEEAEQFF.

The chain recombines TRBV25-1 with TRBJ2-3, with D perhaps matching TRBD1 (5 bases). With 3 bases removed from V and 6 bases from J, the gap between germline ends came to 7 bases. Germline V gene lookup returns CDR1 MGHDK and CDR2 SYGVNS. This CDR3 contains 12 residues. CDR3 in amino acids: CASSETDDTQYF. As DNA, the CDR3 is TGTGCCAGCAGTGAGACAGATGATACGCAGTATTTT.

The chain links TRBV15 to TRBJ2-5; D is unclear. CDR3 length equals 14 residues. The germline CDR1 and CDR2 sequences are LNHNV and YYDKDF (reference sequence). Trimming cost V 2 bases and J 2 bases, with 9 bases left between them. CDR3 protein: CATSRLPTQETQYF. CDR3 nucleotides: TGTGCCACCAGCAGACTCCCAACACAAGAGACCCAGTACTTC.

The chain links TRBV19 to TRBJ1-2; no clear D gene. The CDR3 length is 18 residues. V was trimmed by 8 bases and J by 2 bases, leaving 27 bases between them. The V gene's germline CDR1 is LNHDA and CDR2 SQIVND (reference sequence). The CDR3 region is CASRETLGFSVGNYGYTF. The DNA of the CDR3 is TGTGCCAGTCGCGAGACTTTGGGTTTTTCGGTCGGAAACTATGGCTACACCTTC.

CDR3 in DNA: TGTGCCAGCAGCCCGGGACAGTTCATGAACACTGAAGCTTTCTTT. Translated, it gives CASSPGQFMNTEAFF. V and J are TRBV5-6 and TRBJ1-1; 7 positions match TRBD1. Germline values: CDR1 SGHDT, CDR2 YYEEEE. The CDR3 has 15 amino acids. V trimming: 4 bases; J trimming: 0 bases; junction bases outside the gene matches: 6. Filled out from reference TRBV5-6 and TRBJ1-1, the complete variable domain reads DAGVTQSPTHLIKTRGQQVTLRCSPKSGHDTVSWYQQALGQGPQFIFQYYEEEERQRGNFPDRFSGHQFPNYSSELNVNALLLGDSALYLCASSPGQFMNTEAFFGQGTRLTVV.

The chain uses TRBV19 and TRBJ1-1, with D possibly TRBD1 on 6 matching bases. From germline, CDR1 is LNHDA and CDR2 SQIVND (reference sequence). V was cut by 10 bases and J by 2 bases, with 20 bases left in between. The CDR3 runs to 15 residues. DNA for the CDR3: TGTGCCACCGACCCAACCTCAGGGGTTAACACTGAAGCTTTCTTT. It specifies CATDPTSGVNTEAFF. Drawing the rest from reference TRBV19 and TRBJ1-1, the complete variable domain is DGGITQSPKYLFRKEGQNVTLSCEQNLNHDAMYWYRQDPGQGLRLIYYSQIVNDFQKGDIAEGYSVSREKKESFPLTVTSAQKNPTAFYLCATDPTSGVNTEAFFGQGTRLTVV.

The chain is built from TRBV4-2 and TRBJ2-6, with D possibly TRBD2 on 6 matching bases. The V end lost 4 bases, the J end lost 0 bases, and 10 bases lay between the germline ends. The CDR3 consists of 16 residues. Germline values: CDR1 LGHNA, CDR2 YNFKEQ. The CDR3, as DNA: TGTGCCAGCAGCCCCGGGGGAAGCTCTGGGGCCAACGTCCTGACTTTC. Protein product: CASSPGGSSGANVLTF.

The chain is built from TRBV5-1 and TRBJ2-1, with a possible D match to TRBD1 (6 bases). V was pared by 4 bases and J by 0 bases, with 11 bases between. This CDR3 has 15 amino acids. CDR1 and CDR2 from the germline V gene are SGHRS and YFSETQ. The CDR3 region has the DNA TGCGCCAGCAGCCAAGGGGACATCTCCTACAATGAGCAGTTCTTC. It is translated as CASSQGDISYNEQFF.

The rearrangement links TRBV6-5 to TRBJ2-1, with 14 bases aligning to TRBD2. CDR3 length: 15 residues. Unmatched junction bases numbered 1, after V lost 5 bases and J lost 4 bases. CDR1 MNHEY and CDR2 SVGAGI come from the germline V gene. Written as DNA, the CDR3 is TGTGCCAGCAGTAGGACTAGCGGGGGGTACAATGAGCAGTTCTTC. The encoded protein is CASSRTSGGYNEQFF.

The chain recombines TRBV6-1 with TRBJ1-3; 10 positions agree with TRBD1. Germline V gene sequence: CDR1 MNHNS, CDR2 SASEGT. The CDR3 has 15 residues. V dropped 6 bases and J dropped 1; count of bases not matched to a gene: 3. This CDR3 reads CASSGQGGSGNTIYF. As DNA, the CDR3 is TGTGCCAGCAGCGGACAGGGGGGATCTGGAAACACCATATATTTT.

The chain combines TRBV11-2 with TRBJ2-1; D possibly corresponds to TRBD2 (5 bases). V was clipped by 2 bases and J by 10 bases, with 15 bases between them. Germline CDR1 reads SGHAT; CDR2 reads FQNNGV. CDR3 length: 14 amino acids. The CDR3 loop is CASSLTGSFVEQFF. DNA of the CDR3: TGTGCCAGCAGCTTAACGGGGTCCTTCGTGGAGCAGTTCTTC.

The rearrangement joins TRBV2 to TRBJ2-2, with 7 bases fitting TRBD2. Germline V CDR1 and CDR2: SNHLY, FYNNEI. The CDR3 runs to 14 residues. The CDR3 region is CATAGVTNTGELFF. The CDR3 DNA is TGTGCGACGGCGGGGGTTACGAACACCGGGGAGCTGTTTTTT.

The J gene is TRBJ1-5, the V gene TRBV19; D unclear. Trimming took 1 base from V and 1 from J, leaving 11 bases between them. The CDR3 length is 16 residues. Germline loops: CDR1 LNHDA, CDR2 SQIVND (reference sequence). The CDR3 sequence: CASSIVAGRSNQPQHF. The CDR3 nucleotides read TGTGCCAGTAGTATAGTGGCGGGTCGAAGCAATCAGCCCCAGCATTTT. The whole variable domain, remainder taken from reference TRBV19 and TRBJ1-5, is DGGITQSPKYLFRKEGQNVTLSCEQNLNHDAMYWYRQDPGQGLRLIYYSQIVNDFQKGDIAEGYSVSREKKESFPLTVTSAQKNPTAFYLCASSIVAGRSNQPQHFGDGTRLSIL.

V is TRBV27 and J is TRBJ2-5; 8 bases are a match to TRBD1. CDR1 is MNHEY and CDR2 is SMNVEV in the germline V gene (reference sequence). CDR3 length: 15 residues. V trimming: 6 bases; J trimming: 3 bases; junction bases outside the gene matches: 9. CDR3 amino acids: CASSHPRQGKETQYF. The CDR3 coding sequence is TGTGCCAGCAGCCACCCCCGACAGGGGAAAGAGACCCAGTACTTC.

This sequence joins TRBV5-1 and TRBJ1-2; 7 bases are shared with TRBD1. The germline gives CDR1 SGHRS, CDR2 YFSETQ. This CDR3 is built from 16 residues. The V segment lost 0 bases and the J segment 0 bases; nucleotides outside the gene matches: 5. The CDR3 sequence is CASSLGGQLANYGYTF. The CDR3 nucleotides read TGCGCCAGCAGCTTGGGGGGACAGTTAGCTAACTATGGCTACACCTTC.

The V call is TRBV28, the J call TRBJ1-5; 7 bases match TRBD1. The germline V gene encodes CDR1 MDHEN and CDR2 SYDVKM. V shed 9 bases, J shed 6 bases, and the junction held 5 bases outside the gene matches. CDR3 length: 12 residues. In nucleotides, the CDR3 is TGTGCCAGTTTACAGGGGACTCAGCCCCAGCATTTT. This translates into CASLQGTQPQHF.

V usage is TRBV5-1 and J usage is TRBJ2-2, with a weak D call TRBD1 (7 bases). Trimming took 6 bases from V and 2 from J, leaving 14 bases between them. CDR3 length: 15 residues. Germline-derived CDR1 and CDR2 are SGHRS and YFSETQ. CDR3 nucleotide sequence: TGCGCCAGCACCATGGAGGGGGCTAACACCGGGGAGCTGTTTTTT. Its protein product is CASTMEGANTGELFF.

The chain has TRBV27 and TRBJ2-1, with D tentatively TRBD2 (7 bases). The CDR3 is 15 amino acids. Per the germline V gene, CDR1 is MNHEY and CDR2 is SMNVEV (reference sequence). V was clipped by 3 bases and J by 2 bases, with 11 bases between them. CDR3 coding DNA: TGTGCCAGCAGTTTGGGGGGGGCCGCCTACAATGAGCAGTTCTTC. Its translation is CASSLGGAAYNEQFF.

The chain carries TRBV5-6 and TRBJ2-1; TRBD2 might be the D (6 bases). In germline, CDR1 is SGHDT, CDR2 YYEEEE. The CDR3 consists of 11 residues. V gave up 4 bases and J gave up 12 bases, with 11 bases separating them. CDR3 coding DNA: TGTGCCAGCAGCCATCAGGGAGGGCAGTTCTTC. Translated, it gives CASSHQGGQFF.

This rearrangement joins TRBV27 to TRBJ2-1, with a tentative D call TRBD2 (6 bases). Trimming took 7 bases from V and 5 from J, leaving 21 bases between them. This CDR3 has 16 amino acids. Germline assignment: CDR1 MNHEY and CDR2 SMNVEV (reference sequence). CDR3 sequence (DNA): TGTGCCAGCACTTCCCTCGGGGCGCCGGGGGACAATGAGCAGTTCTTC. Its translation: CASTSLGAPGDNEQFF.

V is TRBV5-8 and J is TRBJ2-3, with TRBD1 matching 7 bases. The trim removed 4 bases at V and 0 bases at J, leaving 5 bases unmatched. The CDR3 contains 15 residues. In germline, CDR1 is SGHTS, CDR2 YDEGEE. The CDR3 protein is CASSDTGASTDTQYF. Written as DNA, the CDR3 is TGTGCCAGCAGCGACACAGGGGCGAGCACAGATACGCAGTATTTT.

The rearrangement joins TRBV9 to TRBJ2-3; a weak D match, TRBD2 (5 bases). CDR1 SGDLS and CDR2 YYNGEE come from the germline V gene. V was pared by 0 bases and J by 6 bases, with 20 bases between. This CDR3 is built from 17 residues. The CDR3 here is CASSVDIGLAEADTQYF. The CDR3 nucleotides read TGTGCCAGCAGCGTAGATATCGGGCTAGCCGAGGCGGATACGCAGTATTTT.